These 10 T cell receptor beta chains were all obtained from the same sample, sequenced in a study of shared clonotypes between healthy human individuals. Method: immunoSEQ multiplex PCR; TCRdb's copy keeps in-frame clones and lacks some. The sample records about 2 million clones, roughly 95% being singletons. The naive CD8 population came from CD45RO-negative cells selected for CCR7, without terminally differentiated effector memory CD45RA+ cells. What was sequenced was naive CD8+ T cells sorted from blood. All receptors derive from a young man in good health.

With respect to this clone: Within the sample, other DNA sequences also encode this same CDR3. The chain couples TRBV27 to TRBJ1-1; D may be TRBD1 (5 bases). Germline CDR1 and CDR2: MNHEY and SMNVEV (reference sequence). V was shortened by 4 bases and J by 0 bases, with 9 bases between the two germline ends. The CDR3 covers 14 residues. DNA of the CDR3: TGTGCCAGCAGTTCGGGACTCCTGAACACTGAAGCTTTCTTT. It is translated as CASSSGLLNTEAFF.

This clone was recorded once. This chain links TRBV7-3 with TRBJ2-2, with D possibly being TRBD1 (6 bases). Trimming pared 8 bases from V and 4 bases from J, leaving 17 bases between. CDR3 size: 15 residues. Germline V gene lookup returns CDR1 SGHTA and CDR2 FQGTGA. The CDR3 region is CASEDQRTATGELFF. The CDR3 DNA is TGTGCCAGCGAAGATCAACGGACAGCCACCGGGGAGCTGTTTTTT.

The chain has TRBV7-8 and TRBJ2-7; D is ambiguous. V was cut by 2 bases and J by 4 bases, with 6 bases left in between. This CDR3 has 12 residues. CDR1 is SGHVS, CDR2 FQNEAQ, per germline. DNA of the CDR3: TGTGCCAGCAGCTTATTCCAGTACGAGCAGTACTTC. It yields the protein CASSLFQYEQYF.

The J gene is TRBJ2-5, the V gene TRBV7-9; D might be TRBD2 (5 bases). The CDR3 has 14 amino acids. V was clipped by 5 bases and J by 2 bases, with 12 bases between them. Germline V CDR1 and CDR2: SEHNR, FQNEAQ (reference sequence). The CDR3 here is CASSDDYSQETQYF. The CDR3 DNA sequence: TGTGCCAGCAGCGATGACTATAGTCAAGAGACCCAGTACTTC.

The rearrangement uses TRBV4-1 and TRBJ2-1; 11 positions agree with TRBD2. V gave up 1 base and J gave up 8 bases; unmatched junction bases: 7. This CDR3 has 16 residues. CDR1 and CDR2 from the germline V gene are MGHRA and YSYEKL. The CDR3 spells CASSQGTSGRNDEQFF. In DNA form, the CDR3 reads TGCGCCAGCAGCCAAGGAACTAGCGGGAGAAACGATGAGCAGTTCTTC.

V usage is TRBV19 and J usage is TRBJ1-4; TRBD1 might be the D (5 bases). V was pared by 7 bases and J by 6 bases, with 9 bases between. CDR3 length: 12 residues. CDR1 and CDR2 (germline): LNHDA, SQIVND (reference sequence). CDR3 bases: TGTGCCAGTACCTCGGGGGATGAAAAACTGTTTTTT. It encodes CASTSGDEKLFF.

The rearrangement uses TRBV5-8 and TRBJ2-1, with 9 bases that match TRBD2. Germline V gene sequence: CDR1 SGHTS, CDR2 YDEGEE. The CDR3 has 15 amino acids. Trimming at V came to 2 bases and at J to 6 bases, leaving 6 bases not matched to a gene. CDR3 sequence: CASSLDSGSINEQFF. Here the CDR3 DNA reads TGTGCCAGCAGCTTAGATAGCGGGAGTATCAATGAGCAGTTCTTC.

J is TRBJ2-5 and V is TRBV5-1; no reliable D call. Trimming cost V 4 bases and J 1 base, with 17 bases left between them. CDR1 and CDR2 from the germline V gene are SGHRS and YFSETQ. CDR3 length equals 16 residues. The CDR3 bases are TGCGCCAGCAGCCAGTACCACGACGCATTCCAAGAGACCCAGTACTTC. This sequence encodes CASSQYHDAFQETQYF.

The chain has TRBV21-1 and TRBJ2-7; TRBD2 is the table's D call, not checked against the DNA. TRBV21-1 is given as a pseudogene. The CDR3 length is 16 residues. The CDR3 protein is CASSKVRGLTPYEQYF. CDR3 DNA sequence: TGTGCCAGCAGCAAAGTCCGGGGACTGACACCCTACGAGCAGTACTTC.

The V gene is TRBV25-1, the J gene TRBJ2-5, with D possibly TRBD2 on 6 matching bases. This CDR3 spans 14 amino acids. Germline-derived CDR1 and CDR2 are MGHDK and SYGVNS. V gave up 5 bases and J gave up 2 bases, with 12 bases separating them. CDR3 coding DNA: TGTGCCAGCAGTCTAAGGGACTCACAAGAGACCCAGTACTTC. Amino acids: CASSLRDSQETQYF.